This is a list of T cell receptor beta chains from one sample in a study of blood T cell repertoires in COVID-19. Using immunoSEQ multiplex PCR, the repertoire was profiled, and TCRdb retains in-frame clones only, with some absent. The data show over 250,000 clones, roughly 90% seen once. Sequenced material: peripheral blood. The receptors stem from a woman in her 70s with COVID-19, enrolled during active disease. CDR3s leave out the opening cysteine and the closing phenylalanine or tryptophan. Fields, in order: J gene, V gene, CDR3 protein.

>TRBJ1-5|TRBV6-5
ASRGQGSHQPQH
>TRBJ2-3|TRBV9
ASSDTGGSPDTQY
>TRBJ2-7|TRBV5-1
ASSLAAQGYEQY
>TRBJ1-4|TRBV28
ASSSQQGVKEKLF
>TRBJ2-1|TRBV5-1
ASSILSGGPYNEQF
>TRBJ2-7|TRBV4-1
ASSQVSGQGPYEQY
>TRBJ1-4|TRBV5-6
ASTVAGRETNEKLF
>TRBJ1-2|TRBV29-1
SGETGNDGYT
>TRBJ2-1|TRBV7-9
ASSLPSSYNEQF
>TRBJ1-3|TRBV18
ASSPSFTAKTSGNTIY
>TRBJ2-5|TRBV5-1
ASRLAVGEETQY
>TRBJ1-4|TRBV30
AWSPPGLGTATNEKLF
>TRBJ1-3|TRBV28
ASSLAGYSGNTIY
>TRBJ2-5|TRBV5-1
ASSNSGGQETQY
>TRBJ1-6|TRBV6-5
ASSWWSMGSDSPLH
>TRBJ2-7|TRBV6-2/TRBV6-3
ASSGGTAGEQY
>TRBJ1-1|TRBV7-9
ASSSEMNTEAF
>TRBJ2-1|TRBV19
ATQPAGAEQF
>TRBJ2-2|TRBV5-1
ASSLAPGLYTGELF
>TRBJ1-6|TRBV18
ASSAGTGDSPLH